One and the same sample provided the 3 T cell receptor beta chains below, sequenced in a study of T cells in Graves' hyperthyroidism and ophthalmopathy. The source material, RNA transcripts, was used to amplify TCR beta CDR3 regions. During a first-round RT-PCR of the TCR CDR3, the HTBI primer set was used. One entry per CDR3 protein, called by TCRdb with MiXCR from the multiplex PCR reads. The sample lists fewer than 700,000 distinct CDR3 sequences, under 20% occurring once. Sequencing was performed on blood. The receptor source for this set is a woman in her late teens or twenties with Graves' ophthalmopathy.

This clonotype was seen ten or more times. J is TRBJ1-1 and V is TRBV11-1; the D is unclear. The V gene lost 5 bases and the J gene lost 7 bases, with 17 bases spanning the gap. Per germline, CDR1 SGHAT and CDR2 FQDESV (reference sequence). The CDR3 sequence is 14 residues long. The CDR3 here is CASSQSFDRSEAFF. Here the CDR3 DNA reads TGTGCCAGCAGCCAAAGCTTTGATAGGAGTGAAGCTTTCTTT. Using reference TRBV11-1 and TRBJ1-1 for the parts outside the CDR3, the full variable domain is EAEVAQSPRYKITEKSQAVAFWCDPISGHATLYWYRQILGQGPELLVQFQDESVVDDSQLPKDRFSAERLKGVDSTLKIQPAELGDSAMYLCASSQSFDRSEAFFGQGTRLTVV.

Of note for this clonotype: This may arise from a read error, as a much more abundant clone is one base away. V usage is TRBV27 and J usage is TRBJ1-2; TRBD1 agrees at 7 bases. Germline V gene data show CDR1 as MNHEY and CDR2 as SMNVEV (reference sequence). This CDR3 has 14 residues. The CDR3 DNA reads TGTGCCGGCAGTCTAGCGACAGGGAACTATGGCTACACCTTC. Its protein product is CAGSLATGNYGYTF.

The chain recombines TRBV5-1 with TRBJ2-5; perhaps TRBD1 as D (8 bases). CDR3 length: 14 residues. V lost 4 bases, J lost 5 bases, and 15 bases lay in between. Germline CDR1 is SGHRS and CDR2 is YFSETQ. CDR3 sequence: CASSDLQGGETQYF. Here the CDR3 DNA reads TGCGCCAGCAGCGACCTACAGGGGGGGGAGACCCAGTACTTC.